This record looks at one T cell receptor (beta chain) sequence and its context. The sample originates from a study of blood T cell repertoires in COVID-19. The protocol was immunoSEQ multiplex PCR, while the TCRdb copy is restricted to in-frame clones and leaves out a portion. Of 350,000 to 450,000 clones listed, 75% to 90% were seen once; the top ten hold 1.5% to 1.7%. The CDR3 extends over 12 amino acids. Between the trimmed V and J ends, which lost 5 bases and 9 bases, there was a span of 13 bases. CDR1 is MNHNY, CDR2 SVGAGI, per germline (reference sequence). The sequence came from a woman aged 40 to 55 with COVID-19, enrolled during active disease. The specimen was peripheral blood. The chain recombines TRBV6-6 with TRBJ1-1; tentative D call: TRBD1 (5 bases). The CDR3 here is CASSLGTDKAFF. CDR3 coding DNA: TGTGCCAGCAGTCTTGGGACTGATAAAGCTTTCTTT.